This T cell receptor beta chain appears in the sequencing data of a study of T cell changes during pregnancy in multiple sclerosis. Measured with immunoSEQ multiplex PCR; TCRdb has only the in-frame clones, and not every one. Altogether approximately 130,000 clones are present, less than 97% being singletons, with the ten largest covering 0.4% to 0.5%. Trimming removed 5 bases at V and 0 bases at J, with 13 bases between. This CDR3 has 15 residues. CDR1 and CDR2 from the germline V gene are LNHDA and SQIVND (reference sequence). This material consisted of peripheral blood, taken after pregnancy. This TCR derives from a female donor with multiple sclerosis, enrolled in a pregnancy study. The V and J genes are TRBV19 and TRBJ1-2; no reliable D call. The CDR3 loop is CASSARNRANYGYTF. The CDR3 DNA follows: TGTGCCAGTAGTGCCCGGAACCGGGCTAACTATGGCTACACCTTC. The entire variable domain, with the rest obtained from reference TRBV19 and TRBJ1-2, is as follows: DGGITQSPKYLFRKEGQNVTLSCEQNLNHDAMYWYRQDPGQGLRLIYYSQIVNDFQKGDIAEGYSVSREKKESFPLTVTSAQKNPTAFYLCASSARNRANYGYTFGSGTRLTVV.